Each of the 2 T cell receptor beta chains below was sequenced from the same sample in a study of regulatory T cells in long-lasting Graves disease. The sample's time point: persistent/refractory GD, antithyroid drugs over 5 years with positive TRAb. The TCR library was prepared using RNA isolated from PBMCs. The TCR beta library used iRepertoire HTBI primers with Arm-PCR amplification of CDR3. TCRdb reanalysed the multiplex PCR reads using MiXCR and keeps one entry per CDR3 protein. The table shows 400,000 or so distinct CDR3 sequences, with less than 25% occurring only once. The sequenced sample was peripheral blood mononuclear cells (PBMCs), obtained when the disease was refractory, from a patient treated with antithyroid drugs. The receptors originated from a female donor with Graves disease.

The chain joins TRBV7-2 to TRBJ1-1; D perhaps matches TRBD1 (5 bases). Germline lookup yields CDR1 SGHTA and CDR2 FQGNSA. The CDR3 is 13 amino acids. The V gene lost 8 bases and the J gene lost 3 bases, with 13 bases spanning the gap. The CDR3 region has the DNA TGTGCCAGCGGAAGAACAGGTTACACTGAAGCTTTCTTT. Encoded protein: CASGRTGYTEAFF.

The sample holds a few counts of this clonotype. This chain joins TRBV6-2 or TRBV6-3 and TRBJ2-7; no definite D call. The germline gives CDR1 MNHEY, CDR2 SVGEGT. Trimming removed 0 bases at V and 3 bases at J, with 18 bases between. CDR3 length: 17 residues. The CDR3 region is CASSYSRKWAVDYEQYF. The DNA of the CDR3 is TGTGCCAGCAGTTACTCGAGGAAGTGGGCAGTGGACTACGAGCAGTACTTC.